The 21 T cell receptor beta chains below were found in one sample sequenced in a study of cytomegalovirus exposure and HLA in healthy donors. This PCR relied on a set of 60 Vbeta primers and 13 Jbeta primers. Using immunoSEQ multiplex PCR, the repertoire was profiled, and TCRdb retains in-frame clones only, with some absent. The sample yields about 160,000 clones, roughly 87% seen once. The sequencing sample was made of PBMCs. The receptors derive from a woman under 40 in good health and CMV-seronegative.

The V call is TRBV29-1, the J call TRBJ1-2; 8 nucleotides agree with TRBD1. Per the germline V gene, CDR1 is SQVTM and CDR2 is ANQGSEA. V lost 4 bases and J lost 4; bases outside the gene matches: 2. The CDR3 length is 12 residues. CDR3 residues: CSVGGQAYGYTF. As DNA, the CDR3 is TGCAGCGTTGGGGGACAGGCCTATGGCTACACCTTC.

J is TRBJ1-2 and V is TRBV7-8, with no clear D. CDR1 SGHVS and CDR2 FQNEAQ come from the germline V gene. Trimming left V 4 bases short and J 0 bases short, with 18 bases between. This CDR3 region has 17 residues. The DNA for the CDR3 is TGTGCCAGCAGCTCGCTCTATGGTGAGGGCCCTAACTATGGCTACACCTTC. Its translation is CASSSLYGEGPNYGYTF.

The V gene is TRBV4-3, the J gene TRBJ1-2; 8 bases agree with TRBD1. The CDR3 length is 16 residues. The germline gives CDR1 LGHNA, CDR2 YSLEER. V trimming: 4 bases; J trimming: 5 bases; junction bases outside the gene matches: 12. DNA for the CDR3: TGCGCCAGCAGCCCCGGGGTGGGACAGGCGCCGTATGGCTACACCTTC. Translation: CASSPGVGQAPYGYTF.

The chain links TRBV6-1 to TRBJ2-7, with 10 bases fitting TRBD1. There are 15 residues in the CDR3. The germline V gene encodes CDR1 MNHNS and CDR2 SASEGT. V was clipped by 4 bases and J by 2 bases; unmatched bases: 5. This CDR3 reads CASSGGTGVAYEQYF. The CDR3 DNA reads TGTGCCAGCAGTGGGGGGACAGGGGTTGCCTACGAGCAGTACTTC.

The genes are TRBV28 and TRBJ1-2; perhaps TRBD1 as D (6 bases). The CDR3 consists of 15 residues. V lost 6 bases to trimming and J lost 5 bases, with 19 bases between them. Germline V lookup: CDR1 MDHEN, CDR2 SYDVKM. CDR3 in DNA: TGTGCCAGCAGACCAACAGGGATAACGATGTATGGCTACACCTTC. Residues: CASRPTGITMYGYTF.

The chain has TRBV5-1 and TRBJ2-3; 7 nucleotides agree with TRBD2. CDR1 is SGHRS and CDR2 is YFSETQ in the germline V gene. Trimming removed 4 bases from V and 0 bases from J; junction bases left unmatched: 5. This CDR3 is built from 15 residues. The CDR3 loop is CASSPGGASTDTQYF. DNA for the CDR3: TGCGCCAGCAGCCCGGGGGGAGCTAGCACAGATACGCAGTATTTT. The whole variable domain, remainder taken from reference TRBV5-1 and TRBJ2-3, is KAGVTQTPRYLIKTRGQQVTLSCSPISGHRSVSWYQQTPGQGLQFLFEYFSETQRNKGNFPGRFSGRQFSNSRSEMNVSTLELGDSALYLCASSPGGASTDTQYFGPGTRLTVL.

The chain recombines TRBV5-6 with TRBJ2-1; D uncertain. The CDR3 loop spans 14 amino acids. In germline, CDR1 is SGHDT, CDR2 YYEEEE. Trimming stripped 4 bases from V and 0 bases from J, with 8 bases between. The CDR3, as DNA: TGTGCCAGCAGCCCCCCTAGCTCCTACAATGAGCAGTTCTTC. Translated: CASSPPSSYNEQFF.

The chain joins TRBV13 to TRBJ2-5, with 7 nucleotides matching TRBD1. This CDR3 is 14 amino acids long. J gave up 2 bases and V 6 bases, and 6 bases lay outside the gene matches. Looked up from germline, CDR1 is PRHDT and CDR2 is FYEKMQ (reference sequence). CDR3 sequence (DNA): TGTGCCAGCAGAAGGGACAGTATGCAAGAGACCCAGTACTTC. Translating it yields CASRRDSMQETQYF.

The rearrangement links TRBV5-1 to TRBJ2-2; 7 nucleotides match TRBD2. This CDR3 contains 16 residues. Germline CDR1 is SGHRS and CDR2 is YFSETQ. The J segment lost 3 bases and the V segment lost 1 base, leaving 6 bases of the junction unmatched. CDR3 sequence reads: CASSLPRLADTGELFF. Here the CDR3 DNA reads TGCGCCAGCAGCTTGCCGCGACTAGCAGACACCGGGGAGCTGTTTTTT.

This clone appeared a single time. The CDR3 sequence is CASTRSLAVTYNEQFF. CDR3 coding DNA: TGTGCCAGCACCAGATCACTAGCCGTGACCTACAATGAGCAGTTCTTC. V usage is TRBV13 and J usage is TRBJ2-1; TRBD2 is a possible D gene (6 bases). Between the trimmed V and J ends, which lost 7 bases and 2 bases, there was a span of 18 bases. This CDR3 contains 16 residues. CDR1 PRHDT and CDR2 FYEKMQ come from the germline V gene (reference sequence).

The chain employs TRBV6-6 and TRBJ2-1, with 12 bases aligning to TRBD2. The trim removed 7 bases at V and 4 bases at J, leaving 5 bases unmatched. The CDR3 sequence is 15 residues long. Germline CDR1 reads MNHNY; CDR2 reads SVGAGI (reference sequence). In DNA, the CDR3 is TGTGCCAGCACTATAGGGACTAGCGGGTACAATGAGCAGTTCTTC. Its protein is CASTIGTSGYNEQFF.

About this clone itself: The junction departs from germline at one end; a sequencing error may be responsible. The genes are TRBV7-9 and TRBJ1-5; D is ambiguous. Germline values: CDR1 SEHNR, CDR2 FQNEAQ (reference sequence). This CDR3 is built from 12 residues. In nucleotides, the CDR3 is TGTTCCAGCAGCTTAGCCCTCGGGCCCCAGCATTTT. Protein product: CSSSLALGPQHF.

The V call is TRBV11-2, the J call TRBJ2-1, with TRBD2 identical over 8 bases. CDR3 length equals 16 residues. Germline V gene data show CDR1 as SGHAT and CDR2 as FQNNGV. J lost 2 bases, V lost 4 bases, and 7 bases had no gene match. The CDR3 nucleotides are TGTGCCAGCAGCTACACTAGCGGCTCAACCTACAATGAGCAGTTCTTC. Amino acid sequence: CASSYTSGSTYNEQFF.

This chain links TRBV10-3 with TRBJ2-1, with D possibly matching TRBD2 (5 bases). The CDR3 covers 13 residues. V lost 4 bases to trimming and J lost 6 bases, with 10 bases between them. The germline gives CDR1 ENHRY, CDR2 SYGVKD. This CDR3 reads CAISGTGSNEQFF. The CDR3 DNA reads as TGTGCCATCAGTGGAACGGGGTCCAATGAGCAGTTCTTC.

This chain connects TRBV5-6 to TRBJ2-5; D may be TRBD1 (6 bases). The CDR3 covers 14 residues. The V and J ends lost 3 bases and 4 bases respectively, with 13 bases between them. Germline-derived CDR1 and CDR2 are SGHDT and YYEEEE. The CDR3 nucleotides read TGTGCCAGCAGCTACGGGACACCGATAGAGACCCAGTACTTC. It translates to CASSYGTPIETQYF.

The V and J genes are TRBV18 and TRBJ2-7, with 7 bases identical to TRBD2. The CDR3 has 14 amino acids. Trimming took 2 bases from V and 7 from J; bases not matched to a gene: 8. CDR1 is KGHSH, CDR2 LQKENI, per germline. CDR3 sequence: CASSPSTGAGEQYF. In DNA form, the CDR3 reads TGTGCCAGCTCACCAAGTACGGGAGCGGGGGAGCAGTACTTC.

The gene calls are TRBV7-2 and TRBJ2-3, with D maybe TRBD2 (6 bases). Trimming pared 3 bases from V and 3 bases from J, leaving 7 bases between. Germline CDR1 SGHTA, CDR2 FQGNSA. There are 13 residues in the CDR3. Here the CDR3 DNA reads TGTGCCAGCAGCTTGGGGGGAACAGATACGCAGTATTTT. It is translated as CASSLGGTDTQYF.

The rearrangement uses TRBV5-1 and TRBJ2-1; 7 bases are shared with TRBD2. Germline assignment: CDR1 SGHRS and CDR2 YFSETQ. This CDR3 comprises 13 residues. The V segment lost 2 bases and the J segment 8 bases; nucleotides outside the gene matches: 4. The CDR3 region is CASSLGLGYEQFF. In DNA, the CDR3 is TGCGCCAGCAGCTTAGGACTAGGATATGAGCAGTTCTTC.

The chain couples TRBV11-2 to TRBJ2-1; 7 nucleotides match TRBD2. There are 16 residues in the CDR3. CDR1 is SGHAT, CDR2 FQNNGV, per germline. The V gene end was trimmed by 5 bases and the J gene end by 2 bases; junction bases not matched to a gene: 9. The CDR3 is CASSPTPGLTYNEQFF. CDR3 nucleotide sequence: TGTGCCAGCAGCCCAACGCCGGGACTAACCTACAATGAGCAGTTCTTC.

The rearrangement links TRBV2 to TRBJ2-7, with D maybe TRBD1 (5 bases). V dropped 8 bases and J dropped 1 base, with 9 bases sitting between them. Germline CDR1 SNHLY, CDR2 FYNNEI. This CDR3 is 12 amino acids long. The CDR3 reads CASLGRSYEQYF. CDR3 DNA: TGTGCCAGCCTGGGGCGGTCCTACGAGCAGTACTTC.

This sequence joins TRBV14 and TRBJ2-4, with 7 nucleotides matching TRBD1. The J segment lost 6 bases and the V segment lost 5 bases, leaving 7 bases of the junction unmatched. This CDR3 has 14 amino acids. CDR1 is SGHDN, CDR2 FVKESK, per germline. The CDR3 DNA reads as TGTGCCAGCAGCACCCGACAGGGTCTAAACATTCAGTACTTC. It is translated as CASSTRQGLNIQYF.